The clone carrying this T cell receptor (beta chain) was seen only a few times. The data were produced by immunoSEQ multiplex PCR, yet TCRdb's version contains in-frame clones alone and is incomplete. In the table there are about 47,000 clones, roughly 80% of which are singletons. The CDR3 length is 12 residues. V lost 3 bases to trimming and J lost 2 bases, with 5 bases between them. From germline, CDR1 is ENHRY and CDR2 SYGVKD. The entry originates in a study of OX40 agonist ivuxolimab in advanced cancers. This TCR was sampled from an adult with an advanced solid tumor such as melanoma, head and neck, liver or kidney cancer. The starting material was CD4+ or CD8+ T cells sorted from blood, obtained in a trial of the OX40 agonist ivuxolimab. The chain employs TRBV10-3 and TRBJ2-7; no firm D call. The CDR3 DNA reads as TGTGCCATCAGTGACCAAGCCTACGAGCAGTACTTC. As protein: CAISDQAYEQYF.